Shown below are 11 T cell receptor beta chains from a single sample sequenced in a study of CD8 T cells in cerebrospinal fluid in Alzheimer's disease (TCRdb year 2020). Library preparation employed 10x single-cell sequencing. TCRdb names NextSeq 550 as the instrument used. One entry per CDR3 protein sequence results from the TCRdb reprocessing of the reads, with DNA left out. The sample table gives about 1,100 distinct CDR3 sequences. About 10% of the sample is held by the ten biggest clonotypes. Material: cerebrospinal fluid. The receptors were sampled from a human donor with mild cognitive impairment.

Considering frequency, this clonotype is large. V and J are TRBV12-3 or TRBV12-4 and TRBJ2-3; TCRdb's assignment of TRBD1 cannot be checked, as there is no DNA. The CDR3 totals 15 residues. CDR3 residues: CASSFGGASTDTQYF.

By frequency, this clonotype registers large (0.1 to 1%). This chain connects TRBV28 to TRBJ2-2; the TCRdb call, TRBD1, lacks DNA for checking. CDR1 is MDHEN, CDR2 SYDVKM, per germline. CDR3 length equals 14 residues. The CDR3: CASIPTGHAGELFF.

This clonotype shows up as medium-sized by frequency. This chain links TRBV24-1 with TRBJ2-3; the D call from TCRdb, TRBD2, cannot be confirmed without DNA. Germline CDR1 KGHDR, CDR2 SFDVKD. This CDR3 comprises 16 residues. CDR3 loop: CATSDLKRGGIDTQYF.

By frequency, this clonotype registers medium-sized (0.01 to 0.1%). This chain joins TRBV20-1 and TRBJ2-7; the TCRdb call, TRBD2, lacks DNA for checking. This CDR3 contains 16 residues. Germline CDR1 and CDR2: DFQATT and SNEGSKA (reference sequence). Here the CDR3 reads CSARDLGGGRSYEQYF.

This clonotype is classed as large by frequency. The chain uses TRBV20-1 and TRBJ1-1; the D call of TRBD1 rests on TCRdb alone, since no DNA is present to check it. Germline V CDR1 and CDR2: DFQATT, SNEGSKA (reference sequence). This CDR3 spans 12 amino acids. This CDR3 reads CSARQGNTEAFF.

This clonotype is deemed large by its frequency. The rearrangement links TRBV10-3 to TRBJ1-1; the TCRdb D gene call, TRBD1, has no DNA to confirm it. The CDR3 sequence is 14 residues long. Germline CDR1 reads ENHRY; CDR2 reads SYGVKD. CDR3 in amino acids: CAISVGASNTEAFF.

This clonotype is called medium-sized based on its frequency. The chain employs TRBV5-1 and TRBJ1-3. The CDR3 loop spans 15 amino acids. Germline CDR1 and CDR2: SGHRS and YFSETQ. CDR3 in amino acids: CASSLVGDSGNTIYF.

This clonotype is labeled medium-sized based on frequency. The genes are TRBV7-2 and TRBJ1-2; without DNA, the TCRdb call of TRBD1 cannot be checked. The CDR3 spans 16 residues. Germline CDR1 and CDR2: SGHTA and FQGNSA. CDR3 sequence: CASSLTTTVGYYGYTF.

This rearrangement joins TRBV11-2 to TRBJ2-3; lacking DNA, the TRBD1 call made by TCRdb goes unchecked. The CDR3 is 17 amino acids. CDR1 and CDR2 (germline): SGHAT, FQNNGV. CDR3 amino acids: CASSSRTGRGNTDTQYF.

Measured by frequency, this clonotype is large. The rearrangement links TRBV12-3 or TRBV12-4 to TRBJ1-1; TCRdb's D call of TRBD1 is untestable without DNA. This CDR3 comprises 15 residues. The CDR3 here is CASSLEEQGRSGAFF.

This clonotype is large by frequency. V is TRBV24-1 and J is TRBJ2-1; TCRdb designates TRBD1, a call that cannot be tested without DNA. The CDR3 contains 13 residues. From germline, CDR1 is KGHDR and CDR2 SFDVKD. The CDR3 loop is CATSEGDRGSVFF.